Presented here are 29 T cell receptor beta chains from one specimen sequenced in a study of blood T cell repertoires in COVID-19. The assay was immunoSEQ multiplex PCR, and TCRdb's table has in-frame clones only and misses some. The data show a few hundred thousand clones, 70% to 90% seen once. Sequencing was carried out using peripheral blood. The receptor set was obtained from a woman aged 70-85 years with COVID-19, enrolled during active disease.

Only one count was recorded for this clone. Written as DNA, the CDR3 is TGTGCCAGCAGCCGGACAGGGGCTAACTATGGCTACACCTTC. Protein sequence: CASSRTGANYGYTF. The chain employs TRBV7-9 and TRBJ1-2; TRBD1 agrees at 9 bases. This CDR3 contains 14 residues. Per germline, CDR1 SEHNR and CDR2 FQNEAQ (reference sequence). With 5 bases clipped from V and 0 bases from J, the junction kept 1 base outside the gene matches.

This clone was picked up one time. The chain has TRBV19 and TRBJ2-7; the match to TRBD1 covers 8 bases. CDR3 size: 15 residues. Trimming cost V 3 bases and J 2 bases; bases outside gene matches: 6. Germline loops: CDR1 LNHDA, CDR2 SQIVND (reference sequence). CDR3 DNA: TGTGCCAGTAGTATCGGGACAGGCGGTACCTACGAGCAGTACTTC. Translating gives CASSIGTGGTYEQYF.

V gene TRBV7-3 combines with J gene TRBJ1-6; D is unclear. The germline V gene has CDR1 SGHTA and CDR2 FQGTGA. This CDR3 has 15 residues. Trimming stripped 1 base from V and 3 bases from J, with 7 bases between. The CDR3 nucleotides are TGTGCCAGCAGCTTAAGGCCTGGCTATAATTCACCCCTCCACTTT. Translation: CASSLRPGYNSPLHF.

This clone was seen once. Other DNA sequences in this sample translate to the same CDR3. The CDR3 sequence: CASSMGQGNYGYTF. The CDR3, as DNA: TGTGCCAGTAGTATGGGGCAGGGTAACTATGGCTACACCTTC. The chain combines TRBV19 with TRBJ1-2; TRBD1 is a possible D gene (5 bases). V gave up 3 bases and J gave up 1 base, with 9 bases separating them. The CDR3 loop spans 14 amino acids. CDR1 and CDR2 from the germline V gene are LNHDA and SQIVND (reference sequence).

The chain uses TRBV5-1 and TRBJ2-3, with 14 bases identical to TRBD2. CDR1 is SGHRS, CDR2 YFSETQ, per germline. V shed 4 bases and J 0 bases; nucleotides not matched to a gene: 10. This CDR3 region has 19 residues. CDR3: CASSPRLAGGPTSTDTQYF. The DNA of the CDR3 is TGCGCCAGCAGCCCCCGACTAGCGGGGGGGCCAACGAGCACAGATACGCAGTATTTT. Complete variable domain (other parts from reference TRBV5-1 and TRBJ2-3): KAGVTQTPRYLIKTRGQQVTLSCSPISGHRSVSWYQQTPGQGLQFLFEYFSETQRNKGNFPGRFSGRQFSNSRSEMNVSTLELGDSALYLCASSPRLAGGPTSTDTQYFGPGTRLTVL.

This chain uses TRBV15 with TRBJ2-7; 9 nucleotides line up with TRBD1. Germline V gives CDR1 LNHNV, CDR2 YYDKDF (reference sequence). The CDR3 contains 15 residues. The trim removed 3 bases at V and 2 bases at J, leaving 5 bases unmatched. CDR3 in DNA: TGTGCCACCAGCAGCGGACAGGGGATTACCTACGAGCAGTACTTC. It is translated as CATSSGQGITYEQYF.

The gene calls are TRBV9 and TRBJ2-7; perhaps TRBD2 as D (7 bases). CDR3 length: 14 amino acids. Trimming took off 3 bases at V and 6 bases at J, with 16 bases between the two ends. Germline CDR1 reads SGDLS; CDR2 reads YYNGEE. The CDR3 here is CASSASVGGREQYF. DNA of the CDR3: TGTGCCAGCAGCGCCTCCGTGGGGGGGCGCGAGCAGTACTTC. Based on the CDR3 plus reference TRBV9 and TRBJ2-7, the full variable domain is DSGVTQTPKHLITATGQRVTLRCSPRSGDLSVYWYQQSLDQGLQFLIQYYNGEERAKGNILERFSAQQFPDLHSELNLSSLELGDSALYFCASSASVGGREQYFGPGTRLTVT.

V usage is TRBV24-1 and J usage is TRBJ2-2; the match to TRBD1 covers 7 bases. The germline CDR1 and CDR2 sequences are KGHDR and SFDVKD. This CDR3 has 16 residues. The V and J ends lost 3 bases and 7 bases, in that order; junction bases with no gene match: 10. CDR3 nucleotide sequence: TGTGCCACCAGTGATCCACGGACAGGCGAGAACGGGGAGCTGTTTTTT. This translates into CATSDPRTGENGELFF.

This sequence joins TRBV18 and TRBJ2-3, with TRBD2 matching 7 bases. Trimming removed 4 bases from V and 2 bases from J; junction bases left unmatched: 6. Germline CDR1 KGHSH, CDR2 LQKENI. The CDR3 length is 15 residues. For the CDR3, the DNA is TGTGCCAGCTCACTCGCTAGCGGTAACACAGATACGCAGTATTTT. This sequence encodes CASSLASGNTDTQYF.

This chain uses TRBV5-4 with TRBJ1-2, with D perhaps matching TRBD1 (6 bases). In germline, CDR1 is SGHNT, CDR2 YYREEE (reference sequence). The CDR3 runs 14 residues. V lost 4 bases to trimming and J lost 4 bases, with 14 bases between them. The CDR3 DNA reads as TGTGCCAGCAGCACTAACACAGGGAGCTATGGCTACACCTTC. Translated, it gives CASSTNTGSYGYTF. Variable domain in full (rest from reference TRBV5-4 and TRBJ1-2): ETGVTQSPTHLIKTRGQQVTLRCSSQSGHNTVSWYQQALGQGPQFIFQYYREEENGRGNFPPRFSGLQFPNYSSELNVNALELDDSALYLCASSTNTGSYGYTFGSGTRLTVV.

This chain links TRBV5-8 with TRBJ1-1; D is uncertain. Germline V CDR1 and CDR2: SGHTS, YDEGEE. The CDR3 is made up of 16 amino acids. V dropped 0 bases and J dropped 0 bases, with 12 bases sitting between them. The CDR3 spells CASSLGTAGLNTEAFF. CDR3 nucleotide sequence: TGTGCCAGCAGCTTGGGAACAGCGGGGTTGAACACTGAAGCTTTCTTT.

V gene TRBV5-1 combines with J gene TRBJ1-1; a possible D gene is TRBD1 (6 bases). Germline-derived CDR1 and CDR2 are SGHRS and YFSETQ. The CDR3 runs 14 residues. Between the trimmed V and J ends, which lost 4 bases and 0 bases, there was a span of 10 bases. CDR3 residues: CASSADSVNTEAFF. The DNA of the CDR3 is TGCGCCAGCAGCGCGGACAGTGTGAACACTGAAGCTTTCTTT.

The chain uses TRBV10-3 and TRBJ2-3, with 10 positions matching TRBD2. V shed 4 bases and J 1 base; nucleotides not matched to a gene: 11. CDR1 is ENHRY and CDR2 is SYGVKD in the germline V gene. The CDR3 sequence is 18 residues long. CDR3 in amino acids: CAISGQEGAGGRTDTQYF. The DNA for the CDR3 is TGTGCCATCAGTGGACAGGAGGGAGCGGGGGGGCGCACAGATACGCAGTATTTT.

This clone has just one count. The chain couples TRBV18 to TRBJ1-6; no reliable D call. V gave up 4 bases and J gave up 7 bases, with 8 bases separating them. Germline values: CDR1 KGHSH, CDR2 LQKENI. The CDR3 loop spans 13 amino acids. The CDR3 is CASSQLENSPLHF. DNA of the CDR3: TGTGCCAGCTCACAACTCGAAAATTCACCCCTCCACTTT.

CDR3 loop: CASSLGRDSIYEQYF. The CDR3 DNA reads as TGCGCCAGCAGCCTGGGTCGGGACAGCATCTACGAGCAGTACTTC. V usage is TRBV5-1 and J usage is TRBJ2-7; 7 positions agree with TRBD1. Germline V gives CDR1 SGHRS, CDR2 YFSETQ. With 4 bases clipped from V and 3 bases from J, the junction kept 10 bases outside the gene matches. The CDR3 totals 15 residues.

This clone turned up a few times. The genes are TRBV28 and TRBJ1-6; D call uncertain. V lost 3 bases, J lost 6 bases, and 12 bases lay in between. Germline CDR1 reads MDHEN; CDR2 reads SYDVKM. The CDR3 is 15 amino acids. CDR3 nucleotides: TGTGCCAGCAGTTTGACGGCGGGGTCTAATTCACCCCTCCACTTT. Its protein is CASSLTAGSNSPLHF.

This chain connects TRBV7-9 to TRBJ1-2, with a weak D call TRBD1 (5 bases). Germline CDR1 reads SEHNR; CDR2 reads FQNEAQ (reference sequence). The CDR3 covers 16 residues. Between the trimmed V and J ends, which lost 5 bases and 2 bases, there was a span of 18 bases. DNA for the CDR3: TGTGCCAGCAGCCAACCTTGGGCAGGGCCGAACTATGGCTACACCTTC. It codes for CASSQPWAGPNYGYTF.

The CDR3 nucleotides read TGTGCCATCAGCACAGGGGCTAATGAAAAACTGTTTTTT. Translated: CAISTGANEKLFF. The rearrangement joins TRBV10-3 to TRBJ1-4, with 7 bases fitting TRBD1. This CDR3 is 13 amino acids long. Trimming cost V 6 bases and J 3 bases; bases outside gene matches: 1. Germline CDR1 and CDR2: ENHRY and SYGVKD.

V and J are TRBV7-2 and TRBJ2-7; D is perhaps TRBD2 (6 bases). The germline gives CDR1 SGHTA, CDR2 FQGNSA. The CDR3 contains 16 residues. V was trimmed by 1 base and J by 2 bases, leaving 15 bases between them. The CDR3 here is CASSLVAGRQPYEQYF. CDR3 nucleotide sequence: TGTGCCAGCAGCTTAGTGGCGGGGAGGCAACCCTACGAGCAGTACTTC. The full variable domain, its missing parts supplied by reference TRBV7-2 and TRBJ2-7, is GAGVSQSPSNKVTEKGKDVELRCDPISGHTALYWYRQSLGQGLEFLIYFQGNSAPDKSGLPSDRFSAERTGGSVSTLTIQRTQQEDSAVYLCASSLVAGRQPYEQYFGPGTRLTVT.

The V and J genes are TRBV30 and TRBJ1-2; 7 nucleotides line up with TRBD1. CDR1 is GTSNPN and CDR2 is SVGIG in the germline V gene (reference sequence). V lost 0 bases, J lost 4 bases, and 5 bases stayed unmatched. The CDR3 has 14 residues. CDR3 protein: CAWSVAGTAYGYTF. The CDR3 coding sequence is TGTGCCTGGAGTGTAGCCGGGACAGCCTATGGCTACACCTTC. Based on the CDR3 plus reference TRBV30 and TRBJ1-2, the full variable domain is SQTIHQWPATLVQPVGSPLSLECTVEGTSNPNLYWYRQAAGRGLQLLFYSVGIGQISSEVPQNLSASRPQDRQFILSSKKLLLSDSGFYLCAWSVAGTAYGYTFGSGTRLTVV.

The chain is built from TRBV2 and TRBJ1-5; D gene ambiguous. V was shortened by 4 bases and J by 0 bases, with 4 bases between the two germline ends. Germline V gives CDR1 SNHLY, CDR2 FYNNEI. This CDR3 region has 13 residues. The CDR3 DNA reads TGTGCCAGCAGTGTAAATAGCAATCAGCCCCAGCATTTT. Translated, it gives CASSVNSNQPQHF.

V gene TRBV6-1 combines with J gene TRBJ1-1, with D possibly matching TRBD1 (5 bases). V gave up 3 bases and J gave up 0 bases, with 14 bases separating them. Looked up from germline, CDR1 is MNHNS and CDR2 is SASEGT. The CDR3 extends over 16 amino acids. This chain's CDR3 is CASSEDTRLLNTEAFF. CDR3 nucleotide sequence: TGTGCCAGCAGTGAGGACACCCGTTTGCTGAACACTGAAGCTTTCTTT.

The chain employs TRBV9 and TRBJ1-3; D unclear. Trimming took 1 base from V and 0 from J, leaving 14 bases between them. This CDR3 is built from 17 residues. Germline loops: CDR1 SGDLS, CDR2 YYNGEE. The DNA for the CDR3 is TGTGCCAGCAGCGTAAGTCCAGGAAAGAGCTCTGGAAACACCATATATTTT. Residues: CASSVSPGKSSGNTIYF.

The chain joins TRBV18 to TRBJ1-1; D is perhaps TRBD1 (5 bases). V lost 2 bases, J lost 7 bases, and 17 bases lay in between. The germline gives CDR1 KGHSH, CDR2 LQKENI. The CDR3 has 15 residues. DNA of the CDR3: TGTGCCAGCTCACCAAAAGGCGGCGGGGCCTATGAAGCTTTCTTT. Protein: CASSPKGGGAYEAFF.

The chain couples TRBV4-1 to TRBJ1-2; a possible D gene is TRBD1 (6 bases). Looked up from germline, CDR1 is MGHRA and CDR2 is YSYEKL. V lost 4 bases and J 5 bases, leaving 17 bases between the germline ends. The CDR3 contains 15 residues. The CDR3 DNA follows: TGCGCCAGCAGCCTTTCACAGGGTGGGGCTTATGGCTACACCTTC. It yields the protein CASSLSQGGAYGYTF.

The V gene is TRBV3-1 (or the pseudogene TRBV3-2), the J gene TRBJ1-5; D is unresolved. CDR3 size: 14 residues. Per germline, CDR1 LGHDT and CDR2 YNNKEL (reference sequence). Trimming removed 1 base from V and 4 bases from J, with 8 bases in between. The CDR3 sequence is CASSQAGWNQPQHF. The CDR3 DNA follows: TGTGCCAGCAGCCAAGCCGGGTGGAATCAGCCCCAGCATTTT.

This sequence joins TRBV7-3 and TRBJ2-5; 7 positions match TRBD2. J lost 5 bases, V lost 5 bases, and 8 bases had no gene match. Germline lookup yields CDR1 SGHTA and CDR2 FQGTGA. The CDR3 has 14 residues. The CDR3 sequence: CASSPGSSGETQYF. The CDR3 nucleotides are TGTGCCAGCAGCCCAGGGTCTAGCGGTGAGACCCAGTACTTC.

The chain couples TRBV7-2 to TRBJ2-5, with TRBD2 identical over 10 bases. The germline V gene has CDR1 SGHTA and CDR2 FQGNSA. J lost 4 bases, V lost 3 bases, and 8 bases had no gene match. This CDR3 is built from 16 residues. The CDR3 DNA reads as TGTGCCAGCAGCTTCCCCAGCGGGGGGGCCTCAGAGACCCAGTACTTC. Translating it yields CASSFPSGGASETQYF.

The chain links TRBV9 to TRBJ2-7, with 8 bases matching TRBD2. Germline V lookup: CDR1 SGDLS, CDR2 YYNGEE. V lost 0 bases and J lost 0; bases outside the gene matches: 2. The CDR3 covers 15 residues. In DNA, the CDR3 is TGTGCCAGCAGCGTAGGAAGCGGGGGCTCCTACGAGCAGTACTTC. It specifies CASSVGSGGSYEQYF.